This T cell receptor (beta chain) was captured in a study of beta chain features in type 1 diabetes. cDNA synthesis used the whole RNA isolate, giving expressed TCRB sequences. Profiling relied on immunoSEQ multiplex PCR, and the TCRdb table lists in-frame clones only, not all of them. The table lists 350,000 or so clones, 15% to 20% of them singletons. Study results and caveats: Naive, central memory and regulatory TCRB repertoires appeared more similar among patients than healthy donors.

With V trimmed by 6 bases and J by 4 bases, 3 bases remained unmatched. CDR3 size: 15 residues. The germline gives CDR1 SNHLY, CDR2 FYNNEI. As concerns this clone: Its antigen is currently unknown.

V is TRBV2 and J is TRBJ2-5; 15 bases fit TRBD2. The receptor comes from a woman under 30 in good health. Specimen: naive CD4+ T cells from blood. The DNA for the CDR3 is TGTGCCAGCAGAGGGACTAGCGGGAGGCGAGAGACCCAGTACTTC. Translation gives CASRGTSGRRETQYF. Supplemented by reference TRBV2 and TRBJ2-5, the full variable domain reads EPEVTQTPSHQVTQMGQEVILRCVPISNHLYFYWYRQILGQKVEFLVSFYNNEISEKSEIFDDQFSVERPDGSNFTLKIRSTKLEDSAMYFCASRGTSGRRETQYFGPGTRLLVL.